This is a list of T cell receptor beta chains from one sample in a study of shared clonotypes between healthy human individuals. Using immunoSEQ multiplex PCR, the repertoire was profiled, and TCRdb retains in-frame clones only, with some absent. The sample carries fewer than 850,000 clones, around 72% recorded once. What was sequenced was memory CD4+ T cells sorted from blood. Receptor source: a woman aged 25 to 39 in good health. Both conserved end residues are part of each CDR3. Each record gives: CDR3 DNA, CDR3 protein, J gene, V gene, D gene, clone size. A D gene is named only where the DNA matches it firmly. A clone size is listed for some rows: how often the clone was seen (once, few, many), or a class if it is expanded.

DNA: TGCGCCAGCAGCGAAAAGCCACCGGGACAGGGGGCAGGGACCGGGGAGCTGTTTTTT
CDR3: CASSEKPPGQGAGTGELFF
J: TRBJ2-2
V: TRBV5-1
D: TRBD1
size: .

DNA: TGTGCCAGCAGCTTAAGGCGGGACCCCAAAAACATTCAGTACTTC
CDR3: CASSLRRDPKNIQYF
J: TRBJ2-4
V: TRBV7-8
D: .
size: .

DNA: TGTGCCAGCGTTTTCCCGAGCGGGAGTTCCTACGAGCAGTACTTC
CDR3: CASVFPSGSSYEQYF
J: TRBJ2-7
V: TRBV6-7
D: TRBD2
size: .

DNA: TGCGCCAGCAGCTTGGATCTGATCCCAACCGGGGAGCTGTTTTTT
CDR3: CASSLDLIPTGELFF
J: TRBJ2-2
V: TRBV5-1
D: .
size: .

DNA: TGCGCCAGCAGCTTGGCGGCCGGCTCTGGAAACACCATATATTTT
CDR3: CASSLAAGSGNTIYF
J: TRBJ1-3
V: TRBV5-1
D: .
size: few

DNA: TGTGCCAGCAGCTGGCCCCCAGGGGCTGGAAACACCATATATTTT
CDR3: CASSWPPGAGNTIYF
J: TRBJ1-3
V: TRBV7-3
D: .
size: .

DNA: TGCGCCAGCAGCCCAGGGACATTACTGTCTGAAGCTTTCTTT
CDR3: CASSPGTLLSEAFF
J: TRBJ1-1
V: TRBV5-1
D: .
size: few

DNA: TGTGCCAGCAGCAAAGCTCAGGGAATGGAGACCCAGTACTTC
CDR3: CASSKAQGMETQYF
J: TRBJ2-5
V: TRBV21-1
D: .
size: many

DNA: TGCGCCAGCAGCTTGGCGAGCTCAAACACTGAAGCTTTCTTT
CDR3: CASSLASSNTEAFF
J: TRBJ1-1
V: TRBV5-1
D: .
size: .

DNA: TGTGCCAGCAGCTTAGTTGTGACGGCCTCCTACGAGCAGTACTTC
CDR3: CASSLVVTASYEQYF
J: TRBJ2-7
V: TRBV11-2
D: .
size: .

DNA: TGTGCCAGCAGTTTCCTCTCCCCCGGGGACAGGGTCCCCTACATGTTCTTC
CDR3: CASSFLSPGDRVPYMFF
J: TRBJ2-1
V: TRBV28
D: TRBD1
size: .

DNA: TGTGCCAGCAAAGACAGTAACTATGGCTACACCTTC
CDR3: CASKDSNYGYTF
J: TRBJ1-2
V: TRBV27
D: .
size: few

DNA: TGTGCCAGCAGCTTCGGGACAGCCAACTATGGCTACACCTTC
CDR3: CASSFGTANYGYTF
J: TRBJ1-2
V: TRBV5-4
D: TRBD1
size: .

DNA: TGCGCCAGCAGCTTGGGCCGGACCCAACGCTCCTACAATGAGCAGTTCTTC
CDR3: CASSLGRTQRSYNEQFF
J: TRBJ2-1
V: TRBV5-1
D: .
size: .

DNA: TGTGCCACCGATGGGACAGTTAACTATGGCTACACCTTC
CDR3: CATDGTVNYGYTF
J: TRBJ1-2
V: TRBV28
D: TRBD1
size: .

DNA: TGCGCCAGCAGCTTACAGGGGGACACTGAAGCTTTCTTT
CDR3: CASSLQGDTEAFF
J: TRBJ1-1
V: TRBV5-1
D: TRBD1
size: once

DNA: TGCGCCAGCAGCTTGGTAGCGGGAGCGACTTTGGATACGCAGTATTTT
CDR3: CASSLVAGATLDTQYF
J: TRBJ2-3
V: TRBV5-1
D: TRBD2
size: .

DNA: TGTGCCACCAGCGGAGCGCGGACCCCCCGGACGCAGTATTTT
CDR3: CATSGARTPRTQYF
J: TRBJ2-3
V: TRBV15
D: .
size: .

DNA: TGTGCCAGCAGCTTAGGAGAATCTACCGGGGAGCTGTTTTTT
CDR3: CASSLGESTGELFF
J: TRBJ2-2
V: TRBV11-2
D: .
size: once

DNA: TGTGCCAGCAGTGCCGGGACTAGAGCGGTTCACGGGGAGCTGTTTTTT
CDR3: CASSAGTRAVHGELFF
J: TRBJ2-2
V: TRBV6-1
D: TRBD2
size: few

DNA: TGTGCCAGCAGCTCGCGGACAGGGTTGTTGGGTGGCTACACCTTC
CDR3: CASSSRTGLLGGYTF
J: TRBJ1-2
V: TRBV7-2
D: TRBD1
size: many

DNA: TGTGCCAGTAGTACGGGGACTAGCGGTTACAATGAGCAGTTCTTC
CDR3: CASSTGTSGYNEQFF
J: TRBJ2-1
V: TRBV19
D: TRBD2
size: few

DNA: TGTGCCAGCACCCGGAGCGGTGCCGGGGAGCTGTTTTTT
CDR3: CASTRSGAGELFF
J: TRBJ2-2
V: TRBV7-9
D: .
size: .

DNA: TGTGCCTGGACCGGGACAGGGGCCGAAAAACTGTTTTTT
CDR3: CAWTGTGAEKLFF
J: TRBJ1-4
V: TRBV30
D: TRBD1
size: .

DNA: TGTGCCAGCAGTCTGGGTCGGACGGCTGGAAACACCATATATTTT
CDR3: CASSLGRTAGNTIYF
J: TRBJ1-3
V: TRBV6-5
D: .
size: .

DNA: TGTGCCAGCAGTTGGACTATGGAGGGCACCGGGGAGCTGTTTTTT
CDR3: CASSWTMEGTGELFF
J: TRBJ2-2
V: TRBV28
D: .
size: .

DNA: TGTGCCAGCAGCCGCACTCCGACAGTGTTCGGTTCCTACGAGCAGTACTTC
CDR3: CASSRTPTVFGSYEQYF
J: TRBJ2-7
V: TRBV28
D: .
size: .

DNA: TGTGCCAGCAGTCTCCTGCCTAGCGGGAGCGACGAGCAGTTCTTC
CDR3: CASSLLPSGSDEQFF
J: TRBJ2-1
V: TRBV6-1
D: TRBD2
size: few

DNA: TGTGCCAGCCCCACCGGACAGGGAAATTCACCCCTCCACTTT
CDR3: CASPTGQGNSPLHF
J: TRBJ1-6
V: TRBV9
D: TRBD1
size: few

DNA: TGTGCCAGCAGTCAAACAGGGCCTAATGAAAAACTGTTTTTT
CDR3: CASSQTGPNEKLFF
J: TRBJ1-4
V: TRBV9
D: .
size: .

DNA: TGTGCCAGCTCAGGCACGGACGAAAAACTGTTTTTT
CDR3: CASSGTDEKLFF
J: TRBJ1-4
V: TRBV18
D: .
size: .

DNA: TGTGCCAGCAGCCCGATGAGGGGGGAGCTGTTTTTT
CDR3: CASSPMRGELFF
J: TRBJ2-2
V: TRBV7-8
D: .
size: few

DNA: TGTGCCAGCAGTGAGATGGGTTCCGGTCAGCCCCAGCATTTT
CDR3: CASSEMGSGQPQHF
J: TRBJ1-5
V: TRBV2
D: .
size: .

DNA: TGCAGCGTTTCCGGGACAACTAACACCGGGGAGCTGTTTTTT
CDR3: CSVSGTTNTGELFF
J: TRBJ2-2
V: TRBV29-1
D: .
size: .

DNA: TGCAGCACCCTAACTAGTTCCGAGCAGTACTTC
CDR3: CSTLTSSEQYF
J: TRBJ2-7
V: TRBV29-1
D: .
size: .

DNA: TGTGCCAGCAGCCAAACAGGGCTGGGAAACACCATATATTTT
CDR3: CASSQTGLGNTIYF
J: TRBJ1-3
V: TRBV5-4
D: .
size: .

DNA: TGTGCCAGCAGCTTAGGGACAGGTTCGCAGCCCCAGCATTTT
CDR3: CASSLGTGSQPQHF
J: TRBJ1-5
V: TRBV7-9
D: TRBD1
size: once

DNA: TGTGCCAGTAGTATCCCGGCTAGCGGGGGTGAGCAGTTCTTC
CDR3: CASSIPASGGEQFF
J: TRBJ2-1
V: TRBV19
D: TRBD2
size: once

DNA: TGTGCCAGCAGTGACTTGGGACTTCAGCCCCAGCATTTT
CDR3: CASSDLGLQPQHF
J: TRBJ1-5
V: TRBV2
D: .
size: few

DNA: TGTGCCAGCAGCCAACCCCAGGGGTCAAGGGTCTTT
CDR3: CASSQPQGSRVF
J: TRBJ1-1
V: TRBV14
D: .
size: .

DNA: TGCAGCGTGACTGACTCGACAAGCTCCTACGAGCAGTACTTC
CDR3: CSVTDSTSSYEQYF
J: TRBJ2-7
V: TRBV29-1
D: .
size: .

DNA: TGTGCCAGCTCACCTTCCGGGACTAATGAAAAACTGTTTTTT
CDR3: CASSPSGTNEKLFF
J: TRBJ1-4
V: TRBV18
D: .
size: .

DNA: TGTGCCAGCAGAAGGGCCTCGAACACCGGGGAGCTGTTTTTT
CDR3: CASRRASNTGELFF
J: TRBJ2-2
V: TRBV5-8
D: .
size: few

DNA: TGTGCCAGCGTAGGAGCCTCAAGGGCTGGGGCCAACGTCCTGACTTTC
CDR3: CASVGASRAGANVLTF
J: TRBJ2-6
V: TRBV2
D: .
size: .

DNA: TGCGCCAGCAGCCTTTTGCCGGGACTAGCGGGAGATGGTTCTGGCAATGAGCAGTTCTTC
CDR3: CASSLLPGLAGDGSGNEQFF
J: TRBJ2-1
V: TRBV5-1
D: TRBD2
size: .